Below, 17 T cell receptor beta chains from the same sample are listed, as sequenced in a study of regulatory T cells in long-lasting Graves disease. Time point denoted: newly diagnosed GD, antithyroid drugs for less than 3 months. Scientists built the TCR library using RNA that was extracted from PBMCs. Researchers made TCR beta libraries by using iRepertoire HTBI primers and running Arm-PCR on CDR3 regions. TCRdb analysed the multiplex PCR reads with MiXCR anew, one entry per CDR3 protein. In the table there are hundreds of thousands of distinct CDR3 sequences, about 14% of which are singletons. Another study also made use of these data, one on T cells in Graves' hyperthyroidism and ophthalmopathy.

Source: peripheral blood mononuclear cells (PBMCs), taken at new diagnosis, from a patient treated with antithyroid drugs. The receptors come from a man aged 25-40 years with Graves disease.

This clonotype came up many times. The chain has TRBV6-5 and TRBJ2-1, with 9 nucleotides matching TRBD2. Looked up from germline, CDR1 is MNHEY and CDR2 is SVGAGI. V shed 4 bases, J shed 8 bases, and the junction held 9 bases outside the gene matches. This CDR3 has 15 amino acids. The CDR3 sequence: CASSWLAGVRHEQFF. The CDR3 DNA reads as TGTGCCAGCAGTTGGTTAGCGGGAGTACGGCATGAGCAGTTCTTC.

The V call is TRBV18, the J call TRBJ1-5; TRBD1 might be the D (5 bases). The V gene's germline CDR1 is KGHSH and CDR2 LQKENI. The CDR3 contains 13 residues. With 2 bases removed from V and 4 bases from J, the gap between germline ends came to 6 bases. CDR3 nucleotides: TGTGCCAGCTCACCAGGGACTAATCAGCCCCAGCATTTT. It specifies CASSPGTNQPQHF. Together with reference TRBV18 and TRBJ1-5, the CDR3 gives the full variable domain: NAGVMQNPRHLVRRRGQEARLRCSPMKGHSHVYWYRQLPEEGLKFMVYLQKENIIDESGMPKERFSAEFPKEGPSILRIQQVVRGDSAAYFCASSPGTNQPQHFGDGTRLSIL.

J is TRBJ2-7 and V is TRBV30; D not resolved. Germline CDR1 is GTSNPN and CDR2 is SVGIG (reference sequence). Trimming stripped 3 bases from V and 2 bases from J, with 11 bases between. This CDR3 is 13 amino acids long. The CDR3 here is CAWRRVGPYEQYF. In DNA, the CDR3 is TGTGCCTGGAGACGAGTAGGACCCTACGAGCAGTACTTC.

The J gene is TRBJ1-2, the V gene TRBV29-1; 7 nucleotides match TRBD1. V shed 7 bases, J shed 6 bases, and the junction held 17 bases outside the gene matches. The CDR3 runs 15 residues. The germline gives CDR1 SQVTM, CDR2 ANQGSEA. CDR3 DNA: TGCAGCGGACTTCTACCAGACAGGGAGACTGATGGCTACACCTTC. Residues: CSGLLPDRETDGYTF.

This clonotype was detected a few times. The chain couples TRBV3-1 to TRBJ2-7; D is unclear. The V gene lost 0 bases and the J gene lost 3 bases, with 12 bases spanning the gap. The CDR3 consists of 15 residues. Germline CDR1 LGHDT, CDR2 YNNKEL (reference sequence). DNA for the CDR3: TGTGCCAGCAGCCAAGATCCGAACCCCTTCTACGAGCAGTACTTC. Its translation: CASSQDPNPFYEQYF.

This rearrangement joins TRBV25-1 to TRBJ1-2; TRBD1 might be the D (5 bases). The CDR3 is 13 amino acids. V lost 2 bases to trimming and J lost 6 bases, with 10 bases between them. Germline V gene data show CDR1 as MGHDK and CDR2 as SYGVNS. The CDR3, as DNA: TGTGCCAGCAGTGAACCAGGGTCGGATGGCTACACCTTC. It yields the protein CASSEPGSDGYTF.

The CDR3 spells CASSLRTSREQYF. For the CDR3, the DNA is TGTGCCAGCAGCCTCCGGACTAGCCGCGAGCAGTACTTC. This chain uses TRBV11-1 with TRBJ2-7; 8 bases map to TRBD2. The V gene's germline CDR1 is SGHAT and CDR2 FQDESV (reference sequence). The length of the CDR3 is 13 residues. With V trimmed by 5 bases and J by 6 bases, 6 bases remained unmatched.

The J gene is TRBJ1-2, the V gene TRBV5-1; tentative D call: TRBD1 (6 bases). The V end lost 4 bases, the J end lost 4 bases, and 11 bases lay between the germline ends. The CDR3 consists of 13 residues. The germline V gene has CDR1 SGHRS and CDR2 YFSETQ. CDR3 in DNA: TGCGCCAGCAGCCCACAGGACAGCTATGGCTACACCTTC. Amino acids: CASSPQDSYGYTF.

In its sample, this clonotype was seen a few times. The genes are TRBV10-1 and TRBJ2-3; D may be TRBD1 or TRBD2 (7 bases each). Germline V gene lookup returns CDR1 WNHNN and CDR2 SYGVQD (reference sequence). The V end lost 1 base, the J end lost 3 bases, and 23 bases lay between the germline ends. The CDR3 contains 19 residues. The CDR3: CASSEYQGELASRTDTQYF. CDR3 coding DNA: TGCGCCAGCAGTGAGTACCAGGGGGAACTAGCGTCGAGGACAGATACGCAGTATTTT.

This clonotype came up a few times. J is TRBJ2-2 and V is TRBV10-3; D remains unclear. V lost 3 bases and J 0 bases, leaving 8 bases between the germline ends. The CDR3 consists of 15 residues. Looked up from germline, CDR1 is ENHRY and CDR2 is SYGVKD. As DNA, the CDR3 is TGTGCCATCAGTGATTATGGGGCGAACACCGGGGAGCTGTTTTTT. Amino acid sequence: CAISDYGANTGELFF.

This clonotype occurred a few times. The V gene is TRBV7-2, the J gene TRBJ2-5, with D possibly TRBD2 on 5 matching bases. Trimming left V 5 bases short and J 3 bases short, with 10 bases between. The CDR3 consists of 13 residues. Germline V CDR1 and CDR2: SGHTA, FQGNSA. The CDR3 DNA sequence: TGTGCCAGCAGCCCAGCGGCTGAAGAGACCCAGTACTTC. This translates into CASSPAAEETQYF.

The rearrangement links TRBV20-1 to TRBJ1-1; D is undetermined. With 5 bases removed from V and 0 bases from J, the gap between germline ends came to 10 bases. The CDR3 is made up of 13 amino acids. Looked up from germline, CDR1 is DFQATT and CDR2 is SNEGSKA (reference sequence). DNA for the CDR3: TGCAGTGCTCCCCGGGAGGTGAACACTGAAGCTTTCTTT. Amino acid sequence: CSAPREVNTEAFF.

The genes are TRBV3-1 and TRBJ2-7; D is ambiguous. V was trimmed by 3 bases and J by 7 bases, leaving 10 bases between them. This CDR3 contains 12 residues. The V gene's germline CDR1 is LGHDT and CDR2 YNNKEL (reference sequence). For the CDR3, the DNA is TGTGCCAGCAGCCATGTCGAGAGGGAGCAGTACTTC. This gives the protein CASSHVEREQYF.

Details on this clonotype: A much more abundant neighbour one base away suggests this may be a read error. The rearrangement joins TRBV2 to TRBJ2-4, with D tentatively TRBD1 (6 bases). Trimming pared 6 bases from V and 13 bases from J, leaving 22 bases between. The length of the CDR3 is 14 residues. Germline CDR1 reads SNHLY; CDR2 reads FYNNEI. The CDR3 sequence is CASRTGFSYNEQYF. In DNA form, the CDR3 reads TGTGCCAGCAGGACAGGATTCTCCTACAATGAGCAGTACTTC.

This clonotype was seen many times. This chain uses TRBV12-3 or TRBV12-4 with TRBJ2-5; D gene unclear. The length of the CDR3 is 13 residues. Trimming removed 3 bases at V and 4 bases at J, with 9 bases between. In DNA form, the CDR3 reads TGTGCCAGCAGTTTTCAGGTGTTAGAGACCCAGTACTTC. It codes for CASSFQVLETQYF.

The chain uses TRBV5-1 and TRBJ2-1; possible D gene TRBD1, 6 bases. Trimming left V 3 bases short and J 7 bases short, with 17 bases between. The germline CDR1 and CDR2 sequences are SGHRS and YFSETQ. The CDR3 is 15 residues long. The CDR3 spells CASSSQGWVVNEQFF. In DNA, the CDR3 is TGCGCCAGCAGCTCACAGGGTTGGGTCGTAAATGAGCAGTTCTTC. The full variable domain, in which reference TRBV5-1 and TRBJ2-1 provide the parts outside the CDR3, is KAGVTQTPRYLIKTRGQQVTLSCSPISGHRSVSWYQQTPGQGLQFLFEYFSETQRNKGNFPGRFSGRQFSNSRSEMNVSTLELGDSALYLCASSSQGWVVNEQFFGPGTRLTVL.

This clonotype was found many times. V is TRBV20-1 and J is TRBJ2-1, with 13 nucleotides matching TRBD2. Germline V gene lookup returns CDR1 DFQATT and CDR2 SNEGSKA (reference sequence). Trimming at V came to 1 base and at J to 9 bases, leaving 6 bases not matched to a gene. The CDR3 has 15 amino acids. This CDR3 reads CSARGTSGSRTEQFF. The CDR3 DNA follows: TGCAGTGCTAGAGGGACTAGCGGGAGTCGGACTGAGCAGTTCTTC.